Listed below are T cell receptor beta chains from one sample, sequenced in a study of blood T cell repertoires in COVID-19. Generated by immunoSEQ multiplex PCR, the TCRdb table keeps only in-frame clones and is missing some. The sample holds 110,000 to 150,000 clones, 75% to 90% seen once. The specimen was peripheral blood. Source of these receptors: a woman in her forties or fifties with acute or convalescent COVID-19. Each CDR3 is given with its conserved first and last residue. D genes are given only for firm matches. Not all rows give a size; the values are once, few, many and, for expanded clones, a class.

abundance: .
v_gene: TRBV15
d_gene: TRBD2
j_gene: TRBJ2-1
CDR3aa: CATSRDGTSGYNEQFF
CDR3nt: TGTGCCACCAGCAGAGACGGGACTAGCGGTTACAATGAGCAGTTCTTC

abundance: .
v_gene: TRBV28
d_gene: .
j_gene: TRBJ1-5
CDR3aa: CASILSRVGQPQHF
CDR3nt: TGTGCCAGCATCTTATCTAGAGTGGGTCAGCCCCAGCATTTT

abundance: .
v_gene: TRBV15
d_gene: .
j_gene: TRBJ2-6
CDR3aa: CATSQRSGANVLTF
CDR3nt: TGTGCCACCAGCCAGAGGTCTGGGGCCAACGTCCTGACTTTC

abundance: .
v_gene: TRBV29-1
d_gene: .
j_gene: TRBJ1-2
CDR3aa: CSVEGSVTRGFYGYTF
CDR3nt: TGCAGCGTTGAAGGGTCGGTGACACGAGGGTTCTATGGCTACACCTTC

abundance: once
v_gene: TRBV19
d_gene: .
j_gene: TRBJ2-6
CDR3aa: CASSAGLSGANVLTF
CDR3nt: TGTGCCAGTAGTGCCGGACTCTCTGGGGCCAACGTCCTGACTTTC

abundance: .
v_gene: TRBV4-1
d_gene: TRBD1
j_gene: TRBJ1-4
CDR3aa: CASSQGDREKLFF
CDR3nt: TGCGCCAGCAGCCAAGGGGACAGGGAAAAACTGTTTTTT

abundance: .
v_gene: TRBV11-2
d_gene: TRBD2
j_gene: TRBJ2-1
CDR3aa: CASSFRASGGSGREQFF
CDR3nt: TGTGCCAGCAGCTTTCGGGCTAGCGGGGGCTCAGGTCGTGAGCAGTTCTTC

abundance: once
v_gene: TRBV3-1/TRBV3-2
d_gene: .
j_gene: TRBJ1-4
CDR3aa: CASSQDLQGEKLFF
CDR3nt: TGTGCCAGCAGCCAAGATTTACAGGGTGAAAAACTGTTTTTT

abundance: .
v_gene: TRBV6-5
d_gene: TRBD1
j_gene: TRBJ2-7
CDR3aa: CASSNEDRVYEQYF
CDR3nt: TGTGCCAGCAGTAATGAAGACAGGGTCTACGAGCAGTACTTC

abundance: .
v_gene: TRBV5-7
d_gene: TRBD1
j_gene: TRBJ1-3
CDR3aa: CASSFRDRGFGNTIYF
CDR3nt: TGTGCCAGCAGCTTTCGAGACAGGGGGTTTGGAAACACCATATATTTT

abundance: .
v_gene: TRBV6-6
d_gene: TRBD1
j_gene: TRBJ1-2
CDR3aa: CASSYPGQGEGYGYTF
CDR3nt: TGTGCCAGCAGTTACCCGGGACAGGGAGAGGGGTATGGCTACACCTTC

abundance: .
v_gene: TRBV18
d_gene: .
j_gene: TRBJ1-1
CDR3aa: CASSQRSRAGNTEAFF
CDR3nt: TGTGCCAGCTCCCAGCGGAGTCGGGCTGGGAACACTGAAGCTTTCTTT

abundance: .
v_gene: TRBV6-1
d_gene: TRBD2
j_gene: TRBJ2-1
CDR3aa: CASSGGGSGSDNEQFF
CDR3nt: TGTGCCAGCAGTGGGGGTGGTAGCGGGAGCGACAATGAGCAGTTCTTC

abundance: few
v_gene: TRBV27
d_gene: TRBD1
j_gene: TRBJ1-2
CDR3aa: CASSLYGERGLSYGYTF
CDR3nt: TGTGCCAGCAGTTTATATGGGGAGAGGGGGCTTAGCTATGGCTACACCTTC

abundance: .
v_gene: TRBV30
d_gene: TRBD1
j_gene: TRBJ1-1
CDR3aa: CAWKKDRGGTEAFF
CDR3nt: TGTGCCTGGAAGAAGGACAGGGGGGGCACTGAAGCTTTCTTT